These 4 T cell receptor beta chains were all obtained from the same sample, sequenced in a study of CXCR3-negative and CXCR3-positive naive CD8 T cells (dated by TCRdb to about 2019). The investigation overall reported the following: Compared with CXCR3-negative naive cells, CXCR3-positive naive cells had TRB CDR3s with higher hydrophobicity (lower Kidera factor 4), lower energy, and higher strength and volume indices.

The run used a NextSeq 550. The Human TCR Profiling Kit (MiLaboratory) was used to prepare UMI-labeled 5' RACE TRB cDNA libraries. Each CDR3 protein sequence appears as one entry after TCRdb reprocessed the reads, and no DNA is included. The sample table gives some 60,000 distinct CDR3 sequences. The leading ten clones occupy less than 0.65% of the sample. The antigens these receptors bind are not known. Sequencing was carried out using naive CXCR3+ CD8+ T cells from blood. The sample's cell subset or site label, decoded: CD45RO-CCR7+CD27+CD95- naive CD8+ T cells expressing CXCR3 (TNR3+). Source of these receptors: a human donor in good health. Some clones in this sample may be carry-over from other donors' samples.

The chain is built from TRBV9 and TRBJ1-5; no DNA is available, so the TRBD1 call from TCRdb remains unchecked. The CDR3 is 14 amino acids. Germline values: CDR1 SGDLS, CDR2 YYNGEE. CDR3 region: CASGAAGGNQPQHF.

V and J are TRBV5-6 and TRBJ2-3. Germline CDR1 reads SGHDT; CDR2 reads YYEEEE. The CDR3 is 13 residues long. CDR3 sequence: CASSTSSTDTQYF.

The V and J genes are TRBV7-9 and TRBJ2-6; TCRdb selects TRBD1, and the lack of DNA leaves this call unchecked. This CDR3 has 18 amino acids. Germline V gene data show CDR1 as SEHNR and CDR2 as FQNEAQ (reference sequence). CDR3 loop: CASSDRTGTPSGANVLTF.

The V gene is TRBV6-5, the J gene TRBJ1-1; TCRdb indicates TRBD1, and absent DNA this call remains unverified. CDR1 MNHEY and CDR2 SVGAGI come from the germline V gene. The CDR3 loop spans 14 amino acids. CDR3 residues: CASSFEAGWTEAFF.